A selection of T cell receptor beta chains follows, all from one sample in a study of blood T cell repertoires in COVID-19. Here immunoSEQ multiplex PCR was the method, and the copy in TCRdb shows in-frame clones only, minus some. Among some 120,000 clones listed, about 84% were seen once. Sample: peripheral blood. These receptors were collected from a woman aged 55 to 70 with acute or convalescent COVID-19. Each CDR3 is given with its conserved first and last residue. A D gene is named only where the DNA matches it firmly. Clone size, where shown, is once, few, many, or a class for clones that have expanded.

J | size | V | D | DNA | CDR3
TRBJ2-2 | . | TRBV6-5 | . | TGTGCCAGCAGTTACTTAGGCGGAACCGGGGAGCTGTTTTTT | CASSYLGGTGELFF
TRBJ1-4 | . | TRBV10-3 | . | TGTGCCATCAGTGAGGCCGGGACATCGGAAAAACTGTTTTTT | CAISEAGTSEKLFF
TRBJ2-1 | . | TRBV6-5 | . | TGTGCCAGCAGTTATGGGCGGGGGCTATACAATGAGCAGTTCTTC | CASSYGRGLYNEQFF
TRBJ1-2 | few | TRBV14 | . | TGTGCCAGCAGCCAAGAGGCGGGGTATGGCTACACCTTC | CASSQEAGYGYTF
TRBJ1-5 | . | TRBV19 | TRBD1 | TGTGCCAGTTCCCGGGGGACAGGAGTGAGTCAGCCCCAGCATTTT | CASSRGTGVSQPQHF
TRBJ1-1 | . | TRBV6-1 | . | TGTGCCAGCAGTGAAGCTATTCTGGGGGCGGAAGCTTTCTTT | CASSEAILGAEAFF
TRBJ2-1 | . | TRBV7-2 | . | TGTGCCAGCAGCTTCGGCGGTACCTCCTACAATGAGCAGTTCTTC | CASSFGGTSYNEQFF
TRBJ2-5 | . | TRBV7-8 | . | TGTGCCAGCAGCTTGGGAGACCAAGAGACCCAGTACTTC | CASSLGDQETQYF
TRBJ2-3 | . | TRBV10-1 | . | TGCGCCAGCAGTGATACGACGTCAGGCGATACGCAGTATTTT | CASSDTTSGDTQYF
TRBJ1-2 | few | TRBV28 | . | TGTGCCAGCAGGTTCCTCTTAGAGCAATCCCCAGGCGGCTACACCTTC | CASRFLLEQSPGGYTF
TRBJ1-4 | . | TRBV19 | . | TGTGCCAGTAGTATTCGGTGGAGGGAGCCTAATGAAAAACTGTTTTTT | CASSIRWREPNEKLFF
TRBJ1-1 | few | TRBV4-1 | . | TGCGCCAGCAGCCAAGAAGTCCGGGTCAGCGCTTTCTTT | CASSQEVRVSAFF
TRBJ2-3 | . | TRBV18 | TRBD1 | TGTGCCAGCTCACCCCGGACAGGGGTTAGCACAGATACGCAGTATTTT | CASSPRTGVSTDTQYF
TRBJ2-1 | . | TRBV4-1 | TRBD1 | TGCGCCAGCAGTCAATTCTCCGGGACAGGGCCCTACAATGAGCAGTTCTTC | CASSQFSGTGPYNEQFF
TRBJ1-1 | . | TRBV6-5 | TRBD1 | TGTGCCAGCAGTCACTCCAGGGGGGTTAGGACTGAAGCTTTCTTT | CASSHSRGVRTEAFF
TRBJ1-1 | . | TRBV18 | . | TGTGCCAGCTCACCACTTCAGGGTGTGAACACTGAAGCTTTCTTT | CASSPLQGVNTEAFF
TRBJ1-1 | . | TRBV7-7 | . | TGTGCCAGCAGCCTATCAATGAACACTGAAGCTTTCTTT | CASSLSMNTEAFF
TRBJ1-1 | . | TRBV29-1 | . | TGCAGCGCCGAACCACACCTGAACACTGAAGCTTTCTTT | CSAEPHLNTEAFF
TRBJ1-1 | . | TRBV7-3 | . | TGTGCCAGCAGCTTGGGAGGGGGCACTGAAGCTTTCTTT | CASSLGGGTEAFF
TRBJ2-1 | . | TRBV24-1 | . | TGTGCCACCAGTGATCCCCGGTACAATGAGCAGTTCTTC | CATSDPRYNEQFF
TRBJ1-5 | . | TRBV7-9 | . | TGTGCCAGTTCCTGGGGGGGAAATCAGCCCCAGCATTTT | CASSWGGNQPQHF
TRBJ1-2 | . | TRBV4-1 | TRBD1 | TGCGCCAGCAGCCAAGGGACAGGGGAGAGGCTGCGATATGGCTACACCTTC | CASSQGTGERLRYGYTF
TRBJ1-2 | . | TRBV18 | . | TGTGCCAGCTCATTCCCTGTAGCGGGGATCAACTATGGCTACACCTTC | CASSFPVAGINYGYTF
TRBJ1-4 | . | TRBV7-8 | TRBD1 | TGTGCCAGCAGCTTAGGGGACAGGAGAGATGAAAAACTGTTTTTT | CASSLGDRRDEKLFF
TRBJ2-1 | . | TRBV3-1/TRBV3-2 | . | TGTGCCAGCAGCCAAAACAGGCTCGTGCAGTTCTTC | CASSQNRLVQFF
TRBJ1-4 | . | TRBV6-5 | . | TGTGCCAGCAGTTCGGAGTGGACTAATGAAAAACTGTTTTTT | CASSSEWTNEKLFF
TRBJ2-7 | . | TRBV27 | . | TGTGCCAGCAGTTTGGGGGAGGATTCCTACGAGCAGTACTTC | CASSLGEDSYEQYF
TRBJ1-2 | once | TRBV5-1 | . | TGCGCCAGCAGCCTAGGCGACAGCAACTATGGCTACACCTTC | CASSLGDSNYGYTF
TRBJ2-3 | . | TRBV20-1 | TRBD2 | TGCAGTGCTAGTAGGCTAGCGGGGGGCTTAGATACGCAGTATTTT | CSASRLAGGLDTQYF
TRBJ2-5 | . | TRBV2 | TRBD2 | TGTGCCAGCAGTGAGGGACTAGCGGGCCCACAAGAGACCCAGTACTTC | CASSEGLAGPQETQYF
TRBJ2-4 | . | TRBV2 | . | TGTGCCACTACACCAAGAGGGGCCAAAAACATTCAGTACTTC | CATTPRGAKNIQYF
TRBJ2-3 | few | TRBV19 | . | TGTGCCAGTAGTATAACGAGACAAGATAAAGATACGCAGTATTTT | CASSITRQDKDTQYF
TRBJ1-4 | . | TRBV23-1 | . | TGCGCCAGCATCCTCGGGAGGGGTCTTGAAAAACTGTTTTTT | CASILGRGLEKLFF
TRBJ1-2 | once | TRBV6-1 | TRBD1 | TGTGCCAGCAGTGAAGGGGCACAGGGGCATGGTGGCTACACCTTC | CASSEGAQGHGGYTF
TRBJ1-1 | . | TRBV5-1 | . | TGCGCCAGCAGCTTCCTCTCGACATCATCGGCGAACACTGAAGCTTTCTTT | CASSFLSTSSANTEAFF
TRBJ1-1 | . | TRBV3-1/TRBV3-2 | . | TGTGCCAGCAGCCAGGCAGGGACTGAAGCTTTCTTT | CASSQAGTEAFF
TRBJ2-1 | . | TRBV25-1 | . | TGTGCCAGCAGTGAGAGCGGCGACAATGAGCAGTTCTTC | CASSESGDNEQFF
TRBJ2-2 | . | TRBV6-7 | TRBD1 | TGTGCCAGCGTGACAGGGGTCGGCGGGGAGCTGTTTTTT | CASVTGVGGELFF
TRBJ1-1 | . | TRBV10-1 | . | TGCGCCAGTCTACAGAGCTCGAACACTGAAGCTTTCTTT | CASLQSSNTEAFF